The clone carrying this TCR beta chain was counted ten times or more. Its matching antigen is unknown. The CDR3 extends over 16 amino acids. The V segment lost 0 bases and the J segment 7 bases; nucleotides outside the gene matches: 9. CDR1 is SGHNT, CDR2 YYREEE, per germline (reference sequence). Template switching with 5'RACE generated the TCR cDNA and added a universal primer site and UMIs. In TCRdb, the 5' RACE reads were re-called with MiXCR into one record per CDR3 protein. The table shows 100,000 to 150,000 distinct CDR3 sequences, with around 7.4% occurring only once. The data belong to a study of T cells after yellow fever vaccination. General observations from the study: Reappearance after the booster was observed for most primary-vaccination clones (96% CD4, over 75% CD8). A weaker but faster secondary response was observed, peaking on day 5 versus 15.

The chain carries TRBV5-4 and TRBJ1-4, with 7 bases that match TRBD1. The sequence derives from a man between 18 and 35 years old who received the YFV17D yellow fever vaccine. Sequenced material: CD4+ T cells sorted from PBMCs, taken around 10 days after the first yellow fever vaccination. Here the CDR3 reads CASSLEPTGQTEKLFF. In nucleotides, the CDR3 is TGTGCCAGCAGCTTGGAGCCGACAGGGCAGACTGAAAAACTGTTTTTT.